Following are 22 T cell receptor beta chains from one sample sequenced in a study of neoadjuvant anti-PD-1 for oral cavity cancer (dated by TCRdb to 2020 to 2022). The library came from the immunoSEQ multiplex PCR assay. The table was pulled from immuneACCESS by TCRdb, which kept in-frame rearrangements only. Such tables lose some clones; where checked, under half of the loss comes from unresolved V genes, and the rest has no known cause. The sample table records about 9,300 clones; 66% of these occur just once. In total, the top ten clones hold 8% to 10% of the sample. The sample's time point, from its label and the paper: before neoadjuvant nivolumab. The material sequenced was tumor tissue, taken before nivolumab (anti-PD-1) treatment. These receptors were obtained from a person aged 35 to 85 with oral cavity squamous cell carcinoma.

This clone was detected only once. V gene TRBV30 combines with J gene TRBJ1-2, with TRBD1 identical over 9 bases. The V gene's germline CDR1 is GTSNPN and CDR2 SVGIG (reference sequence). CDR3 length: 16 amino acids. With V trimmed by 1 base and J by 8 bases, 14 bases remained unmatched. Written as DNA, the CDR3 is TGTGCCTGGAGTGACCTCCCCGGGACAGGGACTGGCGGCTACACCTTC. Protein product: CAWSDLPGTGTGGYTF.

V usage is TRBV6-6 and J usage is TRBJ2-7; 9 nucleotides agree with TRBD2. The V segment lost 2 bases and the J segment 6 bases; nucleotides outside the gene matches: 8. Germline V gene sequence: CDR1 MNHNY, CDR2 SVGAGI (reference sequence). This CDR3 region has 15 residues. The CDR3 DNA is TGTGCCAGCAGTTACCCGCAGCGGGGGGTATCCGAGCAGTACTTC. Protein: CASSYPQRGVSEQYF.

CDR3 DNA sequence: TGTGCCAGCAGCGTAGAAGGCGGGGGAATCACAGATACGCAGTATTTT. It codes for CASSVEGGGITDTQYF. The V gene is TRBV9, the J gene TRBJ2-3; 7 bases line up with TRBD2. CDR3 length equals 16 residues. The J segment lost 2 bases and the V segment lost 0 bases, leaving 6 bases of the junction unmatched. Germline V gene sequence: CDR1 SGDLS, CDR2 YYNGEE.

The chain has TRBV5-1 and TRBJ2-7, with D maybe TRBD1 (6 bases). Per germline, CDR1 SGHRS and CDR2 YFSETQ. Trimming stripped 0 bases from V and 5 bases from J, with 15 bases between. This CDR3 spans 15 amino acids. The CDR3 reads CASSLGRPGVHEQYF. CDR3 DNA: TGCGCCAGCAGCTTGGGGCGGCCAGGGGTCCACGAGCAGTACTTC.

This chain uses TRBV7-9 with TRBJ2-1; TRBD1 is a possible D gene (6 bases). The germline gives CDR1 SEHNR, CDR2 FQNEAQ (reference sequence). V lost 8 bases to trimming and J lost 10 bases, with 15 bases between them. The CDR3 covers 12 residues. CDR3 amino acids: CASRQGKGEQFF. The DNA for the CDR3 is TGTGCCAGCCGGCAGGGGAAAGGCGAGCAGTTCTTC.

J is TRBJ1-4 and V is TRBV6-5; possible D gene TRBD1, 5 bases. Trimming cost V 4 bases and J 0 bases, with 9 bases left between them. The CDR3 spans 15 residues. Germline CDR1 is MNHEY and CDR2 is SVGAGI. The DNA for the CDR3 is TGTGCCAGCAGTTCCTACAGGACAACTAATGAAAAACTGTTTTTT. This translates into CASSSYRTTNEKLFF.

The CDR3 DNA is TGTGCCTGGAGTGCCCCAGGGAGGTCTAACTATGGCTACACCTTC. This sequence encodes CAWSAPGRSNYGYTF. This chain connects TRBV30 to TRBJ1-2, with D possibly being TRBD1 (5 bases). V shed 1 base and J shed 0 bases, with 12 bases lying between them. The CDR3 consists of 15 residues. Germline CDR1 and CDR2: GTSNPN and SVGIG (reference sequence).

V is TRBV4-1 and J is TRBJ2-5, with D possibly being TRBD1 or TRBD2 (5 bases each). The germline CDR1 and CDR2 sequences are MGHRA and YSYEKL. V was cut by 0 bases and J by 9 bases, with 11 bases left in between. CDR3 length: 13 residues. The CDR3 DNA is TGCGCCAGCAGCCAAGATCGCAGGGAGCCCCAGTACTTC. It yields the protein CASSQDRREPQYF.

The chain has TRBV29-1 and TRBJ2-7; unclear D gene. The CDR3 has 13 residues. Germline CDR1 SQVTM, CDR2 ANQGSEA. V was pared by 0 bases and J by 1 base, with 7 bases between. CDR3 nucleotide sequence: TGCAGCGTTGAAGATTTCGGTTCCTACGAGCAGTACTTC. This translates into CSVEDFGSYEQYF.

The gene calls are TRBV7-3 and TRBJ2-5, with 8 bases lining up with TRBD1. The CDR3 is 13 amino acids. The J segment lost 5 bases and the V segment lost 5 bases, leaving 4 bases of the junction unmatched. Germline CDR1 SGHTA, CDR2 FQGTGA. CDR3 loop: CASSRGQGETQYF. In DNA form, the CDR3 reads TGTGCCAGCAGCCGTGGACAGGGTGAGACCCAGTACTTC.

This rearrangement joins TRBV7-9 to TRBJ1-1; 9 positions agree with TRBD1. The CDR3 runs to 14 residues. CDR1 is SEHNR and CDR2 is FQNEAQ in the germline V gene (reference sequence). Trimming removed 5 bases from V and 3 bases from J; junction bases left unmatched: 4. CDR3 DNA sequence: TGTGCCAGCAGCCCTTGGACAGGGGACACTGAAGCTTTCTTT. This sequence encodes CASSPWTGDTEAFF.

The chain has TRBV11-2 and TRBJ1-5; the match to TRBD1 covers 7 bases. Looked up from germline, CDR1 is SGHAT and CDR2 is FQNNGV. The CDR3 covers 15 residues. V shed 5 bases, J shed 3 bases, and the junction held 7 bases outside the gene matches. The CDR3 loop is CASSKGGQNNQPQHF. In nucleotides, the CDR3 is TGTGCCAGCAGCAAGGGGGGACAGAACAATCAGCCCCAGCATTTT.

The chain combines TRBV13 with TRBJ2-1, with D possibly being TRBD2 (5 bases). V lost 5 bases and J 7 bases, leaving 21 bases between the germline ends. The germline V gene encodes CDR1 PRHDT and CDR2 FYEKMQ (reference sequence). The CDR3 runs 16 residues. In nucleotides, the CDR3 is TGTGCCAGCAGCCCCCGGGCGTCTAGCCAAGGAAATGAGCAGTTCTTC. The encoded protein is CASSPRASSQGNEQFF.

The chain uses TRBV6-1 and TRBJ1-5, with D possibly matching TRBD1 (5 bases). V lost 5 bases, J lost 0 bases, and 11 bases lay in between. Germline loops: CDR1 MNHNS, CDR2 SASEGT. The CDR3 has 15 residues. The CDR3, as DNA: TGTGCCAGCAGTTGGGACGGTTATAGCAATCAGCCCCAGCATTTT. It is translated as CASSWDGYSNQPQHF.

In nucleotides, the CDR3 is TGTGCCATCACGACAGGGGGCACTGGGGCCAACGTCCTGACTTTC. Amino acid sequence: CAITTGGTGANVLTF. J is TRBJ2-6 and V is TRBV10-3; TRBD1 matches at 10 bases. This CDR3 is built from 15 residues. The germline V gene has CDR1 ENHRY and CDR2 SYGVKD. Trimming took 7 bases from V and 2 from J; bases not matched to a gene: 2.

The genes are TRBV28 and TRBJ2-7; D gene uncertain. The germline V gene encodes CDR1 MDHEN and CDR2 SYDVKM. The CDR3 runs 13 residues. V dropped 5 bases and J dropped 0 bases, with 8 bases sitting between them. The CDR3 protein is CASSGRGSYEQYF. The CDR3 DNA follows: TGTGCCAGCAGTGGACGAGGCTCCTACGAGCAGTACTTC.

The chain employs TRBV7-6 and TRBJ2-3; D is ambiguous. With 5 bases removed from V and 6 bases from J, the gap between germline ends came to 12 bases. This CDR3 has 13 residues. The germline V gene has CDR1 SGHVS and CDR2 FNYEAQ. The CDR3 is CASSLIGPDTQYF. The CDR3 DNA sequence: TGTGCCAGCAGCCTGATAGGCCCGGATACGCAGTATTTT.

The chain uses TRBV27 and TRBJ2-1, with 10 bases aligning to TRBD1. J lost 0 bases, V lost 4 bases, and 9 bases had no gene match. CDR1 MNHEY and CDR2 SMNVEV come from the germline V gene (reference sequence). The CDR3 runs to 18 residues. In nucleotides, the CDR3 is TGTGCCAGCAGTTCAGCGGGACAGGGGACGAGCTCCTACAATGAGCAGTTCTTC. Translated: CASSSAGQGTSSYNEQFF.

The rearrangement joins TRBV7-6 to TRBJ1-3; possibly TRBD1 for D (5 bases). Germline V CDR1 and CDR2: SGHVS, FNYEAQ. The CDR3 runs 18 residues. The V end lost 0 bases, the J end lost 2 bases, and 17 bases lay between the germline ends. The CDR3: CASSLARAGGWTGNTIYF. CDR3 in DNA: TGTGCCAGCAGCTTAGCTCGGGCCGGGGGGTGGACTGGAAACACCATATATTTT. Variable domain in full (rest from reference TRBV7-6 and TRBJ1-3): GAGVSQSPRYKVTKRGQDVALRCDPISGHVSLYWYRQALGQGPEFLTYFNYEAQQDKSGLPNDRFSAERPEGSISTLTIQRTEQRDSAMYRCASSLARAGGWTGNTIYFGEGSWLTVV.

V is TRBV28 and J is TRBJ2-7; 14 nucleotides agree with TRBD2. V shed 10 bases and J 0 bases; nucleotides not matched to a gene: 8. CDR3 length equals 16 residues. Looked up from germline, CDR1 is MDHEN and CDR2 is SYDVKM. The CDR3 sequence: CAIGTSGGAVSYEQYF. In DNA, the CDR3 is TGTGCCATCGGGACTAGCGGGGGAGCGGTCTCCTACGAGCAGTACTTC.

This chain links TRBV29-1 with TRBJ1-1; no firm D call. The CDR3 runs 13 residues. CDR1 SQVTM and CDR2 ANQGSEA come from the germline V gene. V was clipped by 4 bases and J by 1 base, with 10 bases between them. The CDR3 DNA follows: TGCAGCGTTGTTCGTTGGCCGAACACTGAAGCTTTCTTT. Protein product: CSVVRWPNTEAFF.

This clone was recorded once. The chain carries TRBV2 and TRBJ2-7, with 9 nucleotides matching TRBD1. CDR3 length: 16 residues. The germline gives CDR1 SNHLY, CDR2 FYNNEI. The V gene end was trimmed by 4 bases and the J gene end by 2 bases; junction bases not matched to a gene: 9. CDR3 sequence reads: CASSAPRTGAAYEQYF. Here the CDR3 DNA reads TGTGCCAGCAGTGCCCCCAGGACAGGGGCCGCCTACGAGCAGTACTTC.